Each of the 27 T cell receptor beta chains below was sequenced from the same sample in a study of blood T cell repertoires in COVID-19. Only in-frame clones appear in the TCRdb table, and some are missing; sequencing was by immunoSEQ multiplex PCR. The sample comprises fewer than 70,000 clones, over 75% of which are singletons, and roughly 2.3% rests with the top ten. Sequencing used peripheral blood. The receptors here all came from a human donor in a cohort sampled during active COVID-19.

The V and J genes are TRBV4-3 and TRBJ2-7, with 9 bases lining up with TRBD1. CDR3 size: 17 residues. Germline V CDR1 and CDR2: LGHNA, YSLEER. J was trimmed by 5 bases and V by 4 bases; bases with no gene match: 15. The CDR3 loop is CASSLARQGGPFDEQYF. In DNA, the CDR3 is TGCGCCAGCAGCCTAGCGCGACAGGGGGGACCTTTCGACGAGCAGTACTTC.

This sequence joins TRBV6-5 and TRBJ2-2; 7 nucleotides agree with TRBD1. V gave up 7 bases and J gave up 6 bases; unmatched junction bases: 11. The CDR3 extends over 15 amino acids. Germline CDR1 reads MNHEY; CDR2 reads SVGAGI. The CDR3 sequence is CASKDTGQASGELFF. CDR3 nucleotides: TGTGCCAGCAAAGACACCGGACAGGCCTCCGGGGAGCTGTTTTTT.

The V gene is TRBV4-1, the J gene TRBJ1-1; 7 positions match TRBD1. This CDR3 has 16 amino acids. Germline CDR1 reads MGHRA; CDR2 reads YSYEKL. J lost 4 bases, V lost 0 bases, and 8 bases had no gene match. The CDR3, as DNA: TGCGCCAGCAGCCAAGAGAGGGCAGGGGGTGGCACTGAAGCTTTCTTT. This translates into CASSQERAGGGTEAFF.

The chain combines TRBV5-1 with TRBJ2-5; TRBD1 might be the D (6 bases). Per the germline V gene, CDR1 is SGHRS and CDR2 is YFSETQ. Between the trimmed V and J ends, which lost 1 base and 7 bases, there was a span of 14 bases. The CDR3 contains 14 residues. For the CDR3, the DNA is TGCGCCAGCAGCTTGTCGGACAGCACCGGGACCCAGTACTTC. Its translation is CASSLSDSTGTQYF.

This clone was seen just once. The chain has TRBV18 and TRBJ1-2, with unresolved D. Trimming took off 3 bases at V and 4 bases at J, with 6 bases between the two ends. The germline V gene encodes CDR1 KGHSH and CDR2 LQKENI. The CDR3 runs 12 residues. In nucleotides, the CDR3 is TGTGCCAGCTCACCCGACACCTATGGCTACACCTTC. Encoded protein: CASSPDTYGYTF.

The CDR3 nucleotides read TGTGCCAGTAGTAGCGATCTAGGGGGGGACACTGAAGCTTTCTTT. Residues: CASSSDLGGDTEAFF. This rearrangement joins TRBV19 to TRBJ1-1; possible D gene TRBD1, 6 bases. The germline V gene encodes CDR1 LNHDA and CDR2 SQIVND (reference sequence). The length of the CDR3 is 15 residues. The V end lost 4 bases, the J end lost 3 bases, and 15 bases lay between the germline ends.

The J gene is TRBJ2-6, the V gene TRBV3-1 (or the pseudogene TRBV3-2); no definite D call. In germline, CDR1 is LGHDT, CDR2 YNNKEL (reference sequence). CDR3 length: 17 amino acids. Trimming removed 3 bases from V and 0 bases from J, with 12 bases in between. The chain's CDR3 is CASSHNTVLSGANVLTF. In DNA form, the CDR3 reads TGTGCCAGCAGCCATAACACCGTCCTCTCTGGGGCCAACGTCCTGACTTTC.

The chain links TRBV28 to TRBJ2-1; D perhaps matches TRBD2 (6 bases). The V gene lost 5 bases and the J gene lost 10 bases, with 18 bases spanning the gap. The CDR3 spans 14 residues. Germline V CDR1 and CDR2: MDHEN, SYDVKM. CDR3 region: CASSPLEGWVEQFF. Here the CDR3 DNA reads TGTGCCAGCAGTCCTCTGGAGGGTTGGGTCGAGCAGTTCTTC.

The chain carries TRBV5-1 and TRBJ2-7; D ambiguous. Between the trimmed V and J ends, which lost 4 bases and 5 bases, there was a span of 13 bases. The germline V gene has CDR1 SGHRS and CDR2 YFSETQ. There are 13 residues in the CDR3. CDR3 sequence reads: CASSVTGGHEQYF. The DNA for the CDR3 is TGCGCCAGCAGCGTGACCGGCGGCCACGAGCAGTACTTC.

V gene TRBV9 combines with J gene TRBJ2-1; maybe TRBD1 (6 bases). This CDR3 contains 15 residues. Per the germline V gene, CDR1 is SGDLS and CDR2 is YYNGEE. Trimming pared 0 bases from V and 7 bases from J, leaving 14 bases between. The CDR3 here is CASSVAGGVWNEQFF. The CDR3 DNA reads TGTGCCAGCAGCGTAGCTGGGGGCGTATGGAATGAGCAGTTCTTC. The variable domain in full, with the rest retrieved from reference TRBV9 and TRBJ2-1, is DSGVTQTPKHLITATGQRVTLRCSPRSGDLSVYWYQQSLDQGLQFLIQYYNGEERAKGNILERFSAQQFPDLHSELNLSSLELGDSALYFCASSVAGGVWNEQFFGPGTRLTVL.

This rearrangement joins TRBV5-1 to TRBJ1-1; D gene uncertain. This CDR3 has 15 residues. CDR1 SGHRS and CDR2 YFSETQ come from the germline V gene. V lost 0 bases and J 2 bases, leaving 11 bases between the germline ends. The CDR3 loop is CASSLVGGSNTEAFF. The CDR3 nucleotides read TGCGCCAGCAGCTTGGTAGGAGGGTCAAACACTGAAGCTTTCTTT.

This sequence joins TRBV28 and TRBJ2-7, with D possibly being TRBD2 (5 bases). V lost 4 bases and J 5 bases, leaving 6 bases between the germline ends. Germline V gives CDR1 MDHEN, CDR2 SYDVKM. The CDR3 loop spans 11 amino acids. The CDR3 coding sequence is TGTGCCAGCAGTTCTAGCCACGAGCAGTACTTC. This encodes CASSSSHEQYF.

The genes are TRBV28 and TRBJ2-1, with 8 bases aligning to TRBD2. V lost 3 bases to trimming and J lost 8 bases; unmatched junction nucleotides: 12. The CDR3 is made up of 16 amino acids. CDR1 is MDHEN and CDR2 is SYDVKM in the germline V gene. Here the CDR3 DNA reads TGTGCCAGCAGTTTTGGTAGCGGGGTGACCCTCTATGAGCAGTTCTTC. It specifies CASSFGSGVTLYEQFF.

The chain employs TRBV28 and TRBJ1-1; D not resolved. V was cut by 10 bases and J by 0 bases, with 12 bases left in between. This CDR3 has 13 amino acids. Germline CDR1 MDHEN, CDR2 SYDVKM. This chain's CDR3 is CATIPGLNTEAFF. Here the CDR3 DNA reads TGTGCCACCATCCCAGGATTGAACACTGAAGCTTTCTTT.

The table lists this clone with a count of one. The chain joins TRBV14 to TRBJ2-5; a possible D gene is TRBD1 (7 bases). This CDR3 has 15 residues. CDR1 and CDR2 from the germline V gene are SGHDN and FVKESK. The V gene lost 4 bases and the J gene lost 4 bases, with 16 bases spanning the gap. CDR3 DNA: TGTGCCAGCAGCCGTTTCAGGGGGGCAGGAGAGACCCAGTACTTC. Protein sequence: CASSRFRGAGETQYF.

This clone appeared a few times. The V gene is TRBV5-4, the J gene TRBJ1-2; 9 bases are a match to TRBD1. This CDR3 is 15 amino acids long. The V and J ends lost 3 bases and 6 bases, in that order; junction bases with no gene match: 9. In germline, CDR1 is SGHNT, CDR2 YYREEE (reference sequence). CDR3 DNA: TGTGCCAGCAGCTCCCTGACTACAGGGGGCGATGGCTACACCTTC. This sequence encodes CASSSLTTGGDGYTF.

This rearrangement joins TRBV5-4 to TRBJ2-4; 9 nucleotides line up with TRBD2. Per the germline V gene, CDR1 is SGHNT and CDR2 is YYREEE (reference sequence). The CDR3 consists of 19 residues. J gave up 0 bases and V 4 bases, and 14 bases lay outside the gene matches. The CDR3 loop reads CASSQNTVTTSGAKNIQYF. The CDR3 bases are TGTGCCAGCAGCCAGAATACCGTTACGACTAGCGGAGCCAAAAACATTCAGTACTTC.

V is TRBV27 and J is TRBJ2-7, with D maybe TRBD1 (7 bases). V lost 3 bases, J lost 7 bases, and 16 bases lay in between. The CDR3 has 14 amino acids. CDR1 MNHEY and CDR2 SMNVEV come from the germline V gene (reference sequence). The CDR3, as DNA: TGTGCCAGCAGTTTGACGGACAGGAGGGCAGAGCAGTACTTC. Translating it yields CASSLTDRRAEQYF.

This sequence joins TRBV27 and TRBJ2-2, with unresolved D. Germline values: CDR1 MNHEY, CDR2 SMNVEV (reference sequence). Trimming pared 3 bases from V and 4 bases from J, leaving 12 bases between. This CDR3 has 15 amino acids. The CDR3 DNA reads as TGTGCCAGCAGTTTTCTGTCTCGTCGCACCGGGGAGCTGTTTTTT. It specifies CASSFLSRRTGELFF.

This clone was detected once. The V and J genes are TRBV28 and TRBJ1-1; D call uncertain. In germline, CDR1 is MDHEN, CDR2 SYDVKM. The CDR3 is 14 amino acids. Deletions cut 3 bases from V and 0 bases from J, with 8 bases between. The CDR3 DNA reads TGTGCCAGCAGTTTCTCGGGGTTGAACACTGAAGCTTTCTTT. Translation gives CASSFSGLNTEAFF.

The chain employs TRBV2 and TRBJ1-2; no firm D call. Germline CDR1 and CDR2: SNHLY and FYNNEI. The CDR3 totals 12 residues. With 6 bases removed from V and 1 base from J, the gap between germline ends came to 6 bases. CDR3 coding DNA: TGTGCCAGCAGCGAGAATAACTATGGCTACACCTTC. Translating it yields CASSENNYGYTF.

V and J are TRBV5-1 and TRBJ2-5, with D maybe TRBD1 (5 bases). The CDR3 runs to 16 residues. Germline-derived CDR1 and CDR2 are SGHRS and YFSETQ. The V and J ends lost 4 bases and 2 bases respectively, with 18 bases between them. The CDR3 DNA is TGCGCCAGCAGCCCTACAACCTCAGGGAAACAAGAGACCCAGTACTTC. This codes for CASSPTTSGKQETQYF.

This chain uses TRBV5-1 with TRBJ2-5; 16 positions match TRBD2. V lost 0 bases and J lost 4; bases outside the gene matches: 12. CDR1 SGHRS and CDR2 YFSETQ come from the germline V gene. This CDR3 has 20 amino acids. CDR3 protein: CASSLDPSGTSGGAGETQYF. The CDR3 DNA follows: TGCGCCAGCAGCTTGGACCCGTCAGGGACTAGCGGGGGGGCGGGAGAGACCCAGTACTTC.

The chain uses TRBV28 and TRBJ2-3; D is possibly TRBD1 (6 bases). Germline loops: CDR1 MDHEN, CDR2 SYDVKM. The ends were cut back, 5 bases at V and 0 bases at J, with 9 bases in the middle. This CDR3 comprises 14 residues. Here the CDR3 reads CASSRQDSTDTQYF. CDR3 in DNA: TGTGCCAGCAGTCGACAGGACAGCACAGATACGCAGTATTTT.

This chain connects TRBV5-1 to TRBJ2-5; possible D gene TRBD2, 7 bases. In germline, CDR1 is SGHRS, CDR2 YFSETQ. CDR3 size: 16 residues. V was cut by 0 bases and J by 4 bases, with 16 bases left in between. Here the CDR3 reads CASSLEGGGARETQYF. The CDR3 nucleotides read TGCGCCAGCAGCTTGGAGGGGGGAGGGGCGAGAGAGACCCAGTACTTC.

The J gene is TRBJ1-2, the V gene TRBV5-4; D uncertain. This CDR3 contains 15 residues. V lost 3 bases and J lost 4, with 16 bases in between. CDR1 SGHNT and CDR2 YYREEE come from the germline V gene (reference sequence). The DNA of the CDR3 is TGTGCCAGCAGCTCACAGCTGACTAACATCTATGGCTACACCTTC. Translation: CASSSQLTNIYGYTF.

The chain is built from TRBV4-1 and TRBJ1-2; the match to TRBD1 covers 11 bases. V shed 6 bases, J shed 4 bases, and the junction held 4 bases outside the gene matches. This CDR3 comprises 14 residues. CDR1 is MGHRA and CDR2 is YSYEKL in the germline V gene. The CDR3 region is CASSGQGASYGYTF. For the CDR3, the DNA is TGCGCCAGCAGTGGACAGGGGGCCAGCTATGGCTACACCTTC.